This T cell receptor beta chain was documented in a study of blood T cell repertoires in COVID-19. Across the whole study: Some COVID-19 samples were acute and others convalescent; all came from the United States, Italy and Spain. From T cells, B-cell-depleted T cells, or PBMCs came the material, which was cDNA or gDNA.

How the authors handled the data: Reference gene primers were amplified, and this amplification served to estimate nucleated cell counts. The method was immunoSEQ multiplex PCR; TCRdb's version includes in-frame clones alone and lacks a portion of them. The V and J calls and clone size are taken from that table; D and trimming were inferred from the DNA. The sample consists of tens of thousands of clones, more than 85% of them appearing once. The J segment lost 4 bases and the V segment lost 1 base, leaving 5 bases of the junction unmatched. The CDR3 totals 15 residues. CDR1 is SGHTA, CDR2 FQGTGA, per germline.

The chain combines TRBV7-3 with TRBJ1-1, with TRBD1 matching over 8 bases. Input material: peripheral blood. This TCR was recovered from a man aged 65-85 years with active COVID-19. CDR3 in amino acids: CASSLSVTGVTEAFF. The CDR3 region has the DNA TGTGCCAGCAGCTTAAGTGTGACAGGGGTCACTGAAGCTTTCTTT.